The clone carrying this T cell receptor (beta chain) was seen more than once but under ten times. The data were obtained in a study of regulatory T cells in long-lasting Graves disease. Trimming took 5 bases from V and 1 from J, leaving 15 bases between them. This CDR3 contains 15 residues. CDR1 DFQATT and CDR2 SNEGSKA come from the germline V gene (reference sequence). Relying on iRepertoire HTBI primers and Arm-PCR of CDR3 regions, the team built TCR beta libraries. TCRdb reprocessed the multiplex PCR reads via MiXCR and lists one record per CDR3 protein. This sample has under 450,000 distinct CDR3 sequences, with roughly 12% found just once. Indicated time point: newly diagnosed GD, antithyroid drugs for less than 3 months. TCR sequences were obtained from RNA taken from PBMCs. The same sample was also used in a study of T cells in Graves' hyperthyroidism and ophthalmopathy.

The TCR originated in a woman aged 18 to 35 with Graves disease. This specimen consisted of peripheral blood mononuclear cells (PBMCs), obtained at new diagnosis, from a patient treated with antithyroid drugs. This chain links TRBV20-1 with TRBJ2-1; possibly TRBD2 for D (6 bases). The CDR3 nucleotides read TGCAGTGCTTTTATGCGGGATAGGTCCTACAATGAGCAGTTCTTC. It yields the protein CSAFMRDRSYNEQFF.